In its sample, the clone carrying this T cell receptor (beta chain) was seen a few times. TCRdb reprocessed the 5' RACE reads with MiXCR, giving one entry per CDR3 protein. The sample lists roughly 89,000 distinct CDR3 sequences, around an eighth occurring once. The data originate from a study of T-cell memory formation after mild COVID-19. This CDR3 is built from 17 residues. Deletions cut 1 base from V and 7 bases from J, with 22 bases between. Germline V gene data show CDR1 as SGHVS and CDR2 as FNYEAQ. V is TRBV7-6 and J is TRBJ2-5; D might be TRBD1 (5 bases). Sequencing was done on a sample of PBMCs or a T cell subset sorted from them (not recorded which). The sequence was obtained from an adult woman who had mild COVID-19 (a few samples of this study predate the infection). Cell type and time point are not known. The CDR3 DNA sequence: TGTGCCAGCAGCTTAGGGGGCGGCTGGACGCTTTGGGGGACCCAGTACTTC. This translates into CASSLGGGWTLWGTQYF.